What follows are 18 T cell receptor beta chains derived from one specimen sequenced in a study of Graves' ophthalmopathy and Graves' hyperthyroidism. Amplified material comprised TCR beta CDR3 regions derived from RNA transcripts. The library came from an HTBI-primed first-round RT-PCR and a second-round multiplex PCR. MiXCR was run by TCRdb on the multiplex PCR reads, yielding one entry per CDR3 protein. This sample has hundreds of thousands of distinct CDR3 sequences, with about 20% found just once. Sample: peripheral blood. The receptor source for this set is a woman under 30 with stable Graves' hyperthyroidism. Some clones in this sample may be carry-over from other donors' samples.

This clonotype was observed many times. The rearrangement uses TRBV20-1 and TRBJ1-5; no clear D gene. Germline V gene sequence: CDR1 DFQATT, CDR2 SNEGSKA (reference sequence). Trimming took off 1 base at V and 3 bases at J, with 13 bases between the two ends. CDR3 length: 15 amino acids. CDR3 nucleotide sequence: TGCAGTGCTAGAGGGGGAGGGTTGGACAATCAGCCCCAGCATTTT. Translated: CSARGGGLDNQPQHF.

This clonotype was found many times. This CDR3 is CAISVGEGTEAFF. CDR3 DNA: TGTGCCATCAGTGTGGGAGAGGGCACTGAAGCTTTCTTT. The V gene is TRBV10-3, the J gene TRBJ1-1, with no clear D. CDR3 length equals 13 residues. The germline V gene has CDR1 ENHRY and CDR2 SYGVKD. Trimming removed 4 bases at V and 4 bases at J, with 10 bases between.

The chain is built from TRBV4-1 and TRBJ2-7; TRBD1 is a possible D gene (7 bases). The CDR3 extends over 15 amino acids. V lost 3 bases, J lost 6 bases, and 18 bases lay in between. Germline CDR1 MGHRA, CDR2 YSYEKL. The CDR3 bases are TGCGCCAGCAGCCAGGTCTCCGGGACAGCGGGCGAGCAGTACTTC. It specifies CASSQVSGTAGEQYF.

A remark on this clonotype: Since a much larger clone is just one base distant, this may be a read error. The chain uses TRBV12-3 or TRBV12-4 and TRBJ2-2, with a possible D match to TRBD1 (6 bases). This CDR3 is built from 12 residues. The CDR3 region has the DNA TGTGCCAGCAGTTCAGGGGCCGGGGAGCTGTGTTTT. Amino acid sequence: CASSSGAGELCF.

The genes are TRBV12-3 or TRBV12-4 and TRBJ2-2; D gene unclear. The V end lost 3 bases, the J end lost 2 bases, and 10 bases lay between the germline ends. The CDR3 is 15 amino acids. The CDR3 reads CASSFSTLNTGELFF. CDR3 nucleotides: TGTGCCAGCAGTTTCTCGACACTAAACACCGGGGAGCTGTTTTTT.

This clonotype was detected a few times. V and J are TRBV4-1 and TRBJ2-7; 8 nucleotides align to TRBD2. The CDR3 has 15 amino acids. The V segment lost 3 bases and the J segment 2 bases; nucleotides outside the gene matches: 6. The germline gives CDR1 MGHRA, CDR2 YSYEKL. The CDR3 DNA reads TGCGCCAGCAGCCAGGCACTAGCGGTAACCTACGAGCAGTACTTC. Its protein is CASSQALAVTYEQYF.

This clonotype occurred many times. The rearrangement joins TRBV7-8 to TRBJ2-3; D might be TRBD1 or TRBD2, each matching 5 bases. The V gene's germline CDR1 is SGHVS and CDR2 FQNEAQ. There are 12 residues in the CDR3. Trimming cost V 7 bases and J 4 bases, with 9 bases left between them. The CDR3 sequence is CASTGTPDTQYF. CDR3 coding DNA: TGTGCCAGCACCGGGACCCCAGATACGCAGTATTTT. Full variable domain (missing parts from reference TRBV7-8 and TRBJ2-3): GAGVSQSPRYKVAKRGQDVALRCDPISGHVSLFWYQQALGQGPEFLTYFQNEAQLDKSGLPSDRFFAERPEGSVSTLKIQRTQQEDSAVYLCASTGTPDTQYFGPGTRLTVL.

The rearrangement joins TRBV28 to TRBJ1-1, with unresolved D. Trimming left V 3 bases short and J 2 bases short, with 10 bases between. CDR3 length: 14 amino acids. Germline-derived CDR1 and CDR2 are MDHEN and SYDVKM. The CDR3 nucleotides read TGTGCCAGCAGTTTGATTTGGCCCAACACTGAAGCTTTCTTT. Encoded protein: CASSLIWPNTEAFF.

The rearrangement links TRBV12-3 or TRBV12-4 to TRBJ1-2; TRBD1 aligns across 9 bases. The CDR3 runs to 14 residues. J gave up 7 bases and V 3 bases, and 6 bases lay outside the gene matches. CDR3 residues: CASSFRGQGLGYTF. DNA of the CDR3: TGTGCCAGCAGTTTCCGTGGACAGGGGCTTGGCTACACCTTC.

This clonotype came up many times. This chain uses TRBV2 with TRBJ1-3; D call uncertain. CDR1 SNHLY and CDR2 FYNNEI come from the germline V gene. Trimming shortened V by 1 base and J by 10 bases, and 8 bases separated the two germline ends. The CDR3 is 12 amino acids. CDR3 sequence reads: CASSEEKRTIYF. DNA of the CDR3: TGTGCCAGCAGTGAAGAAAAAAGGACCATATATTTT.

This clonotype was picked up many times. Being one base from a much bigger clone, this may be a read error. The conserved phenylalanine or tryptophan is not found at the CDR3 terminus, so this likely reflects a read error. The chain has TRBV12-3 or TRBV12-4 and TRBJ1-5; 9 bases are a match to TRBD1. J gave up 6 bases and V 3 bases, and 3 bases lay outside the gene matches. The CDR3 is 14 residues long. The CDR3 coding sequence is TGTGCCAGCAGTTTCGGACAGGGGACTCAGCCCCAGCATTTA. Its translation is CASSFGQGTQPQHL.

The V and J genes are TRBV27 and TRBJ2-4, with 8 bases that match TRBD1. V shed 0 bases and J 5 bases; nucleotides not matched to a gene: 12. Germline CDR1 MNHEY, CDR2 SMNVEV (reference sequence). The CDR3 covers 18 residues. The CDR3, as DNA: TGTGCCAGCAGTTTATCGTTCACAGGGGGTCCAGTCGAAAACATTCAGTACTTC. Protein product: CASSLSFTGGPVENIQYF.

V is TRBV20-1 and J is TRBJ1-2; 8 bases match TRBD1. Germline trimming cut 0 bases from V and 8 bases from J; bases unmatched to any gene: 5. The CDR3 covers 13 residues. Germline values: CDR1 DFQATT, CDR2 SNEGSKA (reference sequence). The CDR3, as DNA: TGCAGTGCTAGAGACGGGACAGGCGTCGGCTACACCTTC. This gives the protein CSARDGTGVGYTF.

A word on this clonotype: This may be a read error: a much more frequent sequence differs by one nucleotide. The chain employs TRBV6-2 or TRBV6-3 and TRBJ1-1; D uncertain. CDR3 length equals 14 residues. Germline CDR1 is MNHEY and CDR2 is SVGEGT. The CDR3 here is CVSSYGDLNTEAFF. The DNA of the CDR3 is TGTGTCAGCAGTTACGGAGATTTGAACACTGAAGCTTTCTTT.

This clonotype was seen just once. This chain links TRBV30 with TRBJ2-5, with D unclear. The CDR3 length is 11 residues. Per the germline V gene, CDR1 is GTSNPN and CDR2 is SVGIG (reference sequence). V dropped 1 base and J dropped 3 bases, with 3 bases sitting between them. CDR3 nucleotides: TGTGCCTGGAGTGGAGAAGAGACCCAGTACTTC. Translation: CAWSGEETQYF.

This clonotype was counted a single time. The gene calls are TRBV6-2 or TRBV6-3 and TRBJ1-6, with D maybe TRBD1 (6 bases). The ends were cut back, 2 bases at V and 7 bases at J, with 12 bases in the middle. This CDR3 is built from 15 residues. Germline V gene lookup returns CDR1 MNHEY and CDR2 SVGEGT. CDR3 in DNA: TGTGCCAGCAGTTACCGACTACAGGGAAATTCACCCCTCCACTTT. This encodes CASSYRLQGNSPLHF.

In its sample, this clonotype was seen a few times. The chain joins TRBV18 to TRBJ1-3; 7 bases are a match to TRBD1. The germline CDR1 and CDR2 sequences are KGHSH and LQKENI. Losses at the gene ends were 6 bases for V and 6 bases for J; bases not matched to a gene: 14. The length of the CDR3 is 16 residues. The CDR3 coding sequence is TGTGCCAGCTCGTCAGCCCCGACAGGGTATCAAAACACCATATATTTT. Its translation is CASSSAPTGYQNTIYF.

Many counts were recorded for this clonotype. V gene TRBV28 combines with J gene TRBJ2-2; possible D gene TRBD2, 6 bases. The CDR3 totals 14 residues. V shed 4 bases and J shed 4 bases, with 10 bases lying between them. Germline V gene lookup returns CDR1 MDHEN and CDR2 SYDVKM. The CDR3 spells CASSSPGVTGELFF. The DNA for the CDR3 is TGTGCCAGCAGTTCCCCGGGGGTCACCGGGGAGCTGTTTTTT.